The source of this T cell receptor (beta chain) is a study of regulatory T cells in long-lasting Graves disease (dated by TCRdb to about 2021). As for the study more broadly: Newly diagnosed Graves' disease patients had taken antithyroid drugs for less than 3 months. Patients with persistent Graves' disease were compared with patients with newly diagnosed Graves' disease using TCR sequencing and RNA sequencing of peripheral blood. The study was registered as a clinical trial and conducted in China. TCR sequencing covered some 13 persistent and around 20 newly diagnosed Graves' disease patients, about 35 samples in total. The study at large found these results: More public clonotypes were shared among persistent patients (approximately 3,000) than among newly diagnosed patients (roughly 1,000). Only the TCR beta chain was sequenced and analyzed. Compared with newly diagnosed patients, patients with persistent Graves' disease had lower TCR Shannon entropy and fewer highly expanded clones, which suggests clonal expansion. The study examined only peripheral blood because the primary lesion, thyroid tissue, could not be accessed. The authors noted that the small sample size was a limitation that may lower accuracy. Persistent disease showed preferential use of TRBV28, TRBJ1-2 and TRBJ2-5, whereas newly diagnosed disease favored TRBV20-1 and TRBJ2-1.

The library was generated by multiplex PCR. Sequencing used an Illumina HiSeq 4000. TCR beta libraries were built with iRepertoire HTBI primers and Arm-PCR amplification of CDR3 regions. PCR products were gel purified before sequencing. Regarding the original processing steps: Gene usage analysis of CDR3 amino acid clonotypes relied on the approximately 62 TRBV and 12 to 15 TRBJ segments identified across samples. COPE and FqMerger were used to merge the filtered high-quality paired reads into contigs. Contigs were aligned with BLAST to IMGT TRBV, TRBD and TRBJ reference genes, and CDR3 was defined per IMGT. Clonotypes above 0.1% frequency were classified as highly expanded clones. Shannon entropy was used to measure repertoire diversity, and the Gini coefficient was used to measure V-J evenness. Public clonotypes were defined as clonotypes shared by more than one individual. TCRdb applied fastp at Q25 and MiXCR to the public reads, then kept only in-frame beta chains. Rows merge per CDR3 protein into single entries with the most common DNA and genes. In this record, the V and J calls reflect TCRdb's handling and not the investigators' own analysis. The table for this sample lists approximately 350,000 distinct CDR3 sequences; roughly 15% of them were counted only once. The ten largest clones represent roughly 21% of the sample.

In light of the paper, this sample's time point label describes: newly diagnosed GD, antithyroid drugs for less than 3 months. For both TCR sequencing and RNA sequencing, RNA was extracted from PBMCs using TRIzol. The diagnosis of Graves' disease followed American Thyroid Association guidelines. The patients came from an endocrinology department in Xi'an, China. From each patient, roughly 9 milliliters of peripheral blood was collected into an EDTA anticoagulant tube. Ficoll Paque Plus density gradient separation was used to isolate PBMCs, and no further T cell sorting was done. An Agilent 2100 Bioanalyzer and agarose gel were used to check RNA quality, and a NanoDrop 2000 was used to measure RNA concentration. Including cysteine and phenylalanine, the CDR3 has 14 amino acids. Only the CDR3 part of the read is kept: 42 bases, read in frame from the first base. CDR1 and CDR2 are read off the germline V gene as SNHLY and FYNNEI. The germline V end is reduced by 7 bases and the J end by 0 bases; junction bases left unmatched: 2.

At least ten counts were recorded for this clonotype. What antigen it recognizes has not been identified. Base qualities were left out, and no much larger clone turns up one base away. The same data also contributed to another study, on T cells in Graves' hyperthyroidism and ophthalmopathy. The second paper further reports: Stable Graves' hyperthyroidism was defined as no progression to ophthalmopathy during 18 months of follow-up. Hyperthyroidism patients were newly diagnosed, had a disease duration of under 2 months, and were aged 18 to 65 years. Exclusion was applied to patients with uncontrolled infections, other autoimmune diseases, pregnancy or lactation. Diagnoses relied on clinical symptoms, serum thyroxine and TRAb, thyroid ultrasound and orbital computed tomography. The TCR CDR3 was subjected to a first round of RT-PCR using the HTBI primer set and the Qiagen OneStep RT-PCR kit. Most expanded thyroid clonotypes (frequency above 0.001) were also found in blood, which suggests that blood repertoires may mirror thyroid immune responses. A 13 V-J signature model separated ophthalmopathy from stable hyperthyroidism, with roughly 88% sensitivity and about 81% specificity in cross-validation and 80%/75% in testing. In validation, the model predicted progression to ophthalmopathy with around 71% sensitivity and around 72% specificity, a median of about 6.7 months before onset. To identify distinguishing TCR V-J signatures, a discovery cohort of about 95 patients was used, comprising 43 with Graves' ophthalmopathy and 57 with stable Graves' hyperthyroidism. Prospective prediction of ophthalmopathy was tested in an independent validation cohort of some 20 hyperthyroidism patients and 15 to 17 patients who later progressed to ophthalmopathy. For training and testing, the 100 or so patients in the discovery cohort were randomly divided in a 7:3 ratio. In about 6 Graves' hyperthyroidism patients, the study also compared T-cell repertoires from thyroid tissue with T-cell repertoires from blood. After blood sampling, hyperthyroidism patients were treated with methimazole at a starting dose of 30 mg daily, and ophthalmopathy patients were treated with high-dose intravenous methylprednisolone. Libraries were constructed in a second round of multiplex PCR, after which size selection and purification were performed. Sequencing of the libraries was done on an Illumina HiSeq2000 using paired-end 100 bp reads. SOAPnuke was used to process the raw data, throwing out any read that contained adapters or uncalled bases, had a mean Phred below 15, or lacked an exact constant-primer or identifier match. COPE v1.2.5 was used to merge high-quality paired reads, and clonotypes were defined as unique nucleotide sequences. Clonotypes were aligned to IMGT TRBV, TRBD and TRBJ reference segments using MiTCR v1.1. Analysis was restricted to V-J combinations with a frequency above 0.0001, which covered 98% to 99.2% of repertoires. A TCS score was defined as the ratio between F50 (clonal expansion) and ExV (chaos), using BLOSUM62-based TCRdist between CDR3 peptides within each V-J. Welch's t-statistics and random forest reduced fewer than 550 V-J features to under 15, which were used in a naive Bayes classifier (R e1071). Sample size was not statistically predetermined, and blinding of investigators to group allocation was not performed. The paper describes TCR Vbeta CDR3 sequencing of 135 peripheral blood samples, made up of roughly 45 ophthalmopathy patients, 70 to 75 hyperthyroidism patients and roughly 17 progressor patients.

In this chain, TRBV2 is recombined with TRBJ2-2, with 7 bases matching TRBD2. The sequencing here drew on peripheral blood mononuclear cells (PBMCs), taken at new diagnosis, from a patient treated with antithyroid drugs. This TCR was sampled from a woman aged 18-29 years with Graves disease. Donor details come from another sample of the same person, matched by shared clones. The CDR3 amino acid sequence is: CASNGGANTGELFF. The bases are TGTGCCAGCAATGGGGGGGCGAACACCGGGGAGCTGTTTTTT.